This T cell receptor (beta chain) came from a study of sequential checkpoint blockade in melanoma. Study information: TCRbeta immunosequencing was performed on DNA from 91 pretreatment melanoma tumor samples. After nivolumab or ipilimumab alone, some 20 patients had week-13 rebiopsies.

This sample's treatment: randomized to nivolumab then ipilimumab (arm A) or the reverse (arm B). As to this clone: The antigen is not known.

General study findings and limits: Patients with week-13 increases in T-cell fraction and clonality benefited about 30 times more often.

Clones were read by immunoSEQ multiplex PCR, and TCRdb kept only the in-frame ones, dropping some. Counted here are 10,000 to 15,000 clones, around 20% occurring once; the ten biggest clones make up around 6.8%. The CDR3 runs to 16 residues. Germline CDR1 SGHNT, CDR2 YENEEA. V trimming: 1 base; J trimming: 5 bases; junction bases outside the gene matches: 10. This sequence joins TRBV11-3 and TRBJ2-7; 8 positions match TRBD2. This sample comprised tumor tissue (inferred from file names), obtained from a patient given nivolumab and ipilimumab in sequence. This receptor was obtained from a human donor with melanoma. Here the CDR3 DNA reads TGTGCCAGCAGCTTAGTCCAGCGGGAGTTCGGCCACGAGCAGTACTTC. As protein: CASSLVQREFGHEQYF.